Below are 13 T cell receptor beta chains sequenced from a single sample in a study of metastatic and nonmetastatic thyroid tumors. TCRdb reanalyzed the PCR reads via MiXCR. The profile covers fewer than 40,000 clones, with about 30% appearing a single time and over 30% taken by the ten largest. All patients were treatment-naive before thyroid surgery. Sequenced: blood. These receptors were collected from a female donor with papillary thyroid cancer or a benign thyroid nodule (not recorded which). Some clones in this sample may be carry-over from other donors' samples.

The chain links TRBV5-6 to TRBJ1-2; D gene unclear. CDR3 size: 12 residues. Per germline, CDR1 SGHDT and CDR2 YYEEEE. Between the trimmed V and J ends, which lost 1 base and 9 bases, there was a span of 10 bases. The CDR3 bases are TGTGCCAGCAGCTTGTGGTCGCTGAGCTACACCTTC. Translated, it gives CASSLWSLSYTF.

This clone was seen ten or more times. The rearrangement links TRBV2 to TRBJ1-5, with 8 bases aligning to TRBD1. V lost 6 bases and J lost 4; bases outside the gene matches: 8. CDR1 is SNHLY and CDR2 is FYNNEI in the germline V gene. The CDR3 sequence is 15 residues long. The CDR3 nucleotides read TGTGCCAGCAGGCCAGACAGGGGTAGGAATCAGCCCCAGCATTTT. Encoded protein: CASRPDRGRNQPQHF.

V gene TRBV24-1 combines with J gene TRBJ2-3; D might be TRBD2 (7 bases). The CDR3 is 20 residues long. V shed 1 base and J shed 0 bases, with 22 bases lying between them. The germline gives CDR1 KGHDR, CDR2 SFDVKD. The CDR3 region is CATSDFGWGQQGGSTDTQYF. The DNA for the CDR3 is TGTGCCACCAGTGATTTCGGTTGGGGGCAGCAGGGAGGGAGCACAGATACGCAGTATTTT.

This clone was seen at least ten times. The chain joins TRBV5-1 to TRBJ1-1; no definite D call. The CDR3 is made up of 13 amino acids. Trimming took 4 bases from V and 2 from J, leaving 9 bases between them. Per germline, CDR1 SGHRS and CDR2 YFSETQ. The CDR3 DNA reads TGCGCCAGCAGCCCCCGGATCAACACTGAAGCTTTCTTT. Translation: CASSPRINTEAFF.

The chain is built from TRBV5-1 and TRBJ2-1, with TRBD1 as a possible D gene (5 bases). Trimming removed 4 bases at V and 5 bases at J, with 22 bases between. The CDR3 is 17 amino acids. The germline gives CDR1 SGHRS, CDR2 YFSETQ. CDR3 DNA sequence: TGCGCCAGCAGCCAGAACCCGCCGGACACGGACCACAATGAGCAGTTCTTC. Its translation is CASSQNPPDTDHNEQFF. Supplemented by reference TRBV5-1 and TRBJ2-1, the full variable domain reads KAGVTQTPRYLIKTRGQQVTLSCSPISGHRSVSWYQQTPGQGLQFLFEYFSETQRNKGNFPGRFSGRQFSNSRSEMNVSTLELGDSALYLCASSQNPPDTDHNEQFFGPGTRLTVL.

The rearrangement links TRBV20-1 to TRBJ2-7; D might be TRBD2 (6 bases). The germline CDR1 and CDR2 sequences are DFQATT and SNEGSKA (reference sequence). The CDR3 length is 13 residues. V gave up 0 bases and J gave up 3 bases, with 9 bases separating them. The CDR3 coding sequence is TGCAGTGCTAGAGAAGGGCGGGACTACGAGCAGTACTTC. This gives the protein CSAREGRDYEQYF.

The genes are TRBV6-1 and TRBJ2-1; 10 nucleotides align to TRBD2. CDR1 is MNHNS, CDR2 SASEGT, per germline. Germline trimming cut 7 bases from V and 3 bases from J; bases unmatched to any gene: 3. The CDR3 totals 14 residues. For the CDR3, the DNA is TGTGCCAGCACCGGGACTAGCGACTACAATGAGCAGTTCTTC. Amino acid sequence: CASTGTSDYNEQFF.

This clone was recorded many times. V and J are TRBV3-1 and TRBJ2-3; 7 bases are shared with TRBD1. The CDR3 sequence is 15 residues long. In germline, CDR1 is LGHDT, CDR2 YNNKEL (reference sequence). Germline trimming cut 4 bases from V and 0 bases from J; bases unmatched to any gene: 4. CDR3 DNA sequence: TGTGCCAGCAGCCCCGAGGGACAGAGCACAGATACGCAGTATTTT. It translates to CASSPEGQSTDTQYF.

This clone was recorded at least ten times. This chain connects TRBV24-1 to TRBJ1-2, with TRBD1 as a possible D gene (6 bases). The length of the CDR3 is 15 residues. The V gene lost 2 bases and the J gene lost 2 bases, with 11 bases spanning the gap. Germline V lookup: CDR1 KGHDR, CDR2 SFDVKD. The CDR3 region is CATSDSGADNYGYTF. The DNA for the CDR3 is TGTGCCACCAGTGATTCAGGGGCCGACAACTATGGCTACACCTTC.

CDR3 DNA sequence: TGCGCCAGCAGCGGGGGACAGGGGGTAGAAGGCCACACCTTC. Amino acid sequence: CASSGGQGVEGHTF. V and J are TRBV5-1 and TRBJ1-2, with 11 bases lining up with TRBD1. CDR3 length: 14 amino acids. The J segment lost 12 bases and the V segment lost 4 bases, leaving 11 bases of the junction unmatched. Germline V CDR1 and CDR2: SGHRS, YFSETQ.

Many counts were recorded for this clone. V is TRBV11-2 and J is TRBJ2-7; 13 bases are shared with TRBD2. The V gene's germline CDR1 is SGHAT and CDR2 FQNNGV. The CDR3 contains 16 residues. The J segment lost 6 bases and the V segment lost 7 bases, leaving 12 bases of the junction unmatched. The CDR3: CASTTGALAGGREQYF. CDR3 sequence (DNA): TGTGCCAGCACCACTGGAGCACTAGCGGGAGGGCGCGAGCAGTACTTC.

This clone showed up many times. A much larger clone differs by one base, so this may be a read error. The chain combines TRBV3-1 with TRBJ1-1, with D perhaps TRBD1 (5 bases). The CDR3 has 15 amino acids. With 3 bases removed from V and 6 bases from J, the gap between germline ends came to 17 bases. Germline CDR1 reads LGHDT; CDR2 reads YNNKEL (reference sequence). The CDR3 sequence: CASSQGGKKDAEAFF. DNA of the CDR3: TGTGCCAGCAGCCAGGGGGGGAAAAAGGACGCTGAAGCTTTCTTT.

In this sample, this clone turned up many times. This chain joins TRBV24-1 and TRBJ1-2; 7 bases fit TRBD1. The CDR3 loop spans 15 amino acids. Trimming removed 2 bases from V and 5 bases from J; junction bases left unmatched: 7. From germline, CDR1 is KGHDR and CDR2 SFDVKD. Here the CDR3 DNA reads TGTGCCACCAGTGATTCGACCGGGACAGTATATGGCTACACCTTC. As protein: CATSDSTGTVYGYTF.